Each of the 6 T cell receptor beta chains below was sequenced from the same sample in a study of blood T cell repertoires in COVID-19. This table comes from immunoSEQ multiplex PCR, and its TCRdb copy is limited to in-frame clones, with some not included. Of about 380,000 clones in the sample, about four fifths were seen once. Sequencing input: peripheral blood. Every receptor here comes from a human donor with acute or convalescent COVID-19. The donor label of this sample is uncertain.

This clone has only a few counts. Different DNA sequences within this sample yield the same CDR3. The rearrangement joins TRBV3-1 (or the pseudogene TRBV3-2) to TRBJ2-7; 13 bases line up with TRBD2. Looked up from germline, CDR1 is LGHDT and CDR2 is YNNKEL (reference sequence). The CDR3 spans 15 residues. With V trimmed by 4 bases and J by 2 bases, 2 bases remained unmatched. In DNA, the CDR3 is TGTGCCAGCAGCCCCGGGACTAGCGGGACCTACGAGCAGTACTTC. Protein: CASSPGTSGTYEQYF.

V usage is TRBV29-1 and J usage is TRBJ1-1; D is unclear. In germline, CDR1 is SQVTM, CDR2 ANQGSEA. The V end was cut by 4 bases, the J end by 2 bases, with 14 bases between. The CDR3 extends over 14 amino acids. CDR3 bases: TGCAGCGTTGGAGAGAGGGCCACCAACACTGAAGCTTTCTTT. The encoded protein is CSVGERATNTEAFF.

The rearrangement links TRBV3-1 (or the pseudogene TRBV3-2) to TRBJ2-7, with D possibly TRBD1 on 5 matching bases. V shed 1 base and J shed 4 bases, with 20 bases lying between them. From germline, CDR1 is LGHDT and CDR2 YNNKEL (reference sequence). The CDR3 covers 17 residues. CDR3: CASSQVGAGSIAYEQYF. CDR3 coding DNA: TGTGCCAGCAGCCAAGTCGGCGCAGGGTCGATCGCATACGAGCAGTACTTC.

This chain joins TRBV19 and TRBJ1-2; D is possibly TRBD1 (5 bases). V dropped 3 bases and J dropped 5 bases, with 10 bases sitting between them. Germline CDR1 is LNHDA and CDR2 is SQIVND (reference sequence). The CDR3 loop spans 13 amino acids. The CDR3 sequence: CASSILDRYGYTF. CDR3 in DNA: TGTGCCAGTAGTATTTTAGACAGATATGGCTACACCTTC.

The rearrangement uses TRBV7-2 and TRBJ2-5; TRBD2 is a possible D gene (5 bases). In germline, CDR1 is SGHTA, CDR2 FQGNSA. Trimming took 1 base from V and 8 from J, leaving 14 bases between them. This CDR3 contains 14 residues. CDR3 nucleotides: TGTGCCAGCAGCTTAGGATCCCTAGCACCTACCCAGTACTTC. Translation gives CASSLGSLAPTQYF.

This clone was recorded only once. This rearrangement joins TRBV5-4 to TRBJ1-2; D uncertain. Germline-derived CDR1 and CDR2 are SGHNT and YYREEE (reference sequence). The V and J ends lost 4 bases and 4 bases respectively, with 8 bases between them. The CDR3 consists of 12 residues. CDR3 coding DNA: TGTGCCAGCAGCGAGGAAGCCTATGGCTACACCTTC. Its translation is CASSEEAYGYTF.